These T cell receptor beta chains were read from a single sample in a study of blood T cell repertoires in COVID-19. Generated by immunoSEQ multiplex PCR, the TCRdb table keeps only in-frame clones and is missing some. The table has about 100,000 clones, about 88% seen once. Source material: peripheral blood. The source is a man aged 25 to 40 in a cohort sampled during active COVID-19. The CDR3 runs from the conserved cysteine through the conserved F or W. Each record gives: D gene, clone size, J gene, V gene, CDR3 protein, CDR3 DNA. A D gene is named only where the DNA matches it firmly. Only some rows state a clone size, as once, few, many or a class for expanded clones.

D: TRBD1; size: NA; J: TRBJ2-1; V: TRBV6-4; CDR3: CASSVEGQGRRGNEQFF; DNA: TGTGCCAGCAGCGTTGAGGGACAGGGAAGACGGGGGAATGAGCAGTTCTTC
D: NA; size: NA; J: TRBJ1-6; V: TRBV28; CDR3: CASSSPGQNSPLHF; DNA: TGTGCCAGCAGTTCCCCTGGACAGAATTCACCCCTCCACTTT
D: NA; size: NA; J: TRBJ1-6; V: TRBV7-9; CDR3: CASSGRDNSPLHF; DNA: TGTGCCAGCAGCGGTCGAGATAATTCACCCCTCCACTTT
D: TRBD1; size: NA; J: TRBJ2-5; V: TRBV23-1; CDR3: CASSQIAIDRGEETQYF; DNA: TGCGCCAGCAGTCAAATCGCCATAGACAGGGGAGAGGAGACCCAGTACTTC
D: NA; size: NA; J: TRBJ2-5; V: TRBV18; CDR3: CASSPSHSKETQYF; DNA: TGTGCCAGCTCACCCTCCCACAGTAAAGAGACCCAGTACTTC
D: NA; size: NA; J: TRBJ1-3; V: TRBV3-1/TRBV3-2; CDR3: CASSQAYQGSGNTIYF; DNA: TGTGCCAGCAGCCAAGCGTACCAGGGGTCTGGAAACACCATATATTTT
D: NA; size: once; J: TRBJ1-2; V: TRBV19; CDR3: CASRQPGSYGYTF; DNA: TGTGCCAGTCGACAGCCCGGCAGCTATGGCTACACCTTC
D: TRBD2; size: NA; J: TRBJ2-5; V: TRBV30; CDR3: CAWSVFGTKRETQYF; DNA: TGTGCCTGGAGTGTTTTCGGGACTAAACGGGAGACCCAGTACTTC
D: TRBD2; size: once; J: TRBJ2-3; V: TRBV28; CDR3: CASSLRAGGSTDTQYF; DNA: TGTGCCAGCAGTTTACGAGCGGGGGGGAGCACAGATACGCAGTATTTT
D: NA; size: NA; J: TRBJ2-3; V: TRBV9; CDR3: CASSSAAGGLDTQYF; DNA: TGTGCCAGCAGCTCCGCGGCAGGGGGGTTGGATACGCAGTATTTT
D: NA; size: NA; J: TRBJ1-1; V: TRBV7-9; CDR3: CASSPRVDFF; DNA: TGTGCCAGCAGCCCCCGAGTCGATTTCTTT
D: TRBD2; size: NA; J: TRBJ2-1; V: TRBV9; CDR3: CASSEGLAGAPYNEQFF; DNA: TGTGCCAGCAGCGAGGGACTAGCGGGGGCCCCCTACAATGAGCAGTTCTTC
D: NA; size: once; J: TRBJ1-2; V: TRBV2; CDR3: CASSVEKNSYTF; DNA: TGTGCCAGCAGTGTCGAGAAGAATAGCTACACCTTC
D: NA; size: NA; J: TRBJ1-2; V: TRBV5-1; CDR3: CASSLSSRDGYTF; DNA: TGCGCCAGCAGCTTGTCTAGCCGGGATGGCTACACCTTC
D: NA; size: NA; J: TRBJ1-1; V: TRBV3-1/TRBV3-2; CDR3: CASSQDPGLEAFF; DNA: TGTGCCAGCAGCCAAGATCCGGGTTTGGAAGCTTTCTTT
D: NA; size: NA; J: TRBJ2-5; V: TRBV11-2; CDR3: CASTLSGGNFETQYF; DNA: TGTGCCAGCACCCTCTCTGGAGGGAACTTTGAGACCCAGTACTTC
D: TRBD2; size: NA; J: TRBJ2-7; V: TRBV2; CDR3: CASSLAGGPPPHEQYF; DNA: TGTGCCAGCAGCCTAGCGGGGGGTCCCCCACCCCACGAGCAGTACTTC
D: TRBD1; size: NA; J: TRBJ2-6; V: TRBV27; CDR3: CASSFDRALYSGANVLTF; DNA: TGTGCCAGCAGTTTTGACAGGGCCCTCTACTCTGGGGCCAACGTCCTGACTTTC
D: NA; size: few; J: TRBJ2-7; V: TRBV5-6; CDR3: CASTLVGSEEQYF; DNA: TGTGCCAGCACCCTTGTCGGGTCTGAGGAGCAGTACTTC
D: NA; size: NA; J: TRBJ2-3; V: TRBV9; CDR3: CASSRDSTDTQYF; DNA: TGTGCCAGCAGCCGCGACTCCACAGATACGCAGTATTTT
D: TRBD2; size: NA; J: TRBJ2-2; V: TRBV5-1; CDR3: CASRLQRTSGEYSNTGELFF; DNA: TGCGCCAGCAGGTTACAACGGACTAGCGGGGAATATTCGAACACCGGGGAGCTGTTTTTT
D: TRBD1; size: NA; J: TRBJ2-3; V: TRBV2; CDR3: CASSAGGEDTQYF; DNA: TGTGCCAGCAGTGCAGGGGGCGAGGATACGCAGTATTTT
D: NA; size: NA; J: TRBJ1-3; V: TRBV30; CDR3: CAWRGGYSGNTIYF; DNA: TGTGCCTGGAGAGGGGGTTATAGTGGAAACACCATATATTTT
D: TRBD1; size: NA; J: TRBJ1-1; V: TRBV19; CDR3: CASRNTGGSGKAFF; DNA: TGTGCCAGTCGAAATACAGGGGGCTCGGGCAAAGCTTTCTTT
D: NA; size: NA; J: TRBJ1-6; V: TRBV19; CDR3: CASSQGWNSPLHF; DNA: TGTGCCAGTAGTCAGGGGTGGAATTCACCCCTCCACTTT
D: TRBD2; size: NA; J: TRBJ2-1; V: TRBV7-2; CDR3: CASSPQPGGANEQFF; DNA: TGTGCCAGCAGCCCCCAGCCCGGGGGGGCCAATGAGCAGTTCTTC
D: NA; size: NA; J: TRBJ2-7; V: TRBV27; CDR3: CASSFYPQVYEQYF; DNA: TGTGCCAGCAGTTTCTATCCGCAGGTCTACGAGCAGTACTTC
D: NA; size: NA; J: TRBJ1-5; V: TRBV5-1; CDR3: CASRSEGPQHF; DNA: TGCGCCAGCAGATCCGAGGGGCCCCAGCATTTT
D: NA; size: few; J: TRBJ1-5; V: TRBV5-1; CDR3: CASSLGGRGGQPQHF; DNA: TGCGCCAGCAGCTTGGGGGGCAGGGGTGGCCAGCCCCAGCATTTT
D: NA; size: NA; J: TRBJ1-4; V: TRBV5-8; CDR3: CASSYRQGIGEKLFF; DNA: TGTGCCAGCAGCTACCGCCAGGGCATTGGTGAAAAACTGTTTTTT
D: TRBD1; size: NA; J: TRBJ2-7; V: TRBV7-9; CDR3: CASSRDSYSYEQYF; DNA: TGTGCCAGCAGCCGGGACAGTTACTCCTACGAGCAGTACTTC
D: NA; size: NA; J: TRBJ1-1; V: TRBV11-2; CDR3: CASSFRGSSTEAFF; DNA: TGTGCCAGCAGCTTTAGGGGGAGTAGCACTGAAGCTTTCTTT
D: TRBD1; size: NA; J: TRBJ1-4; V: TRBV19; CDR3: CASSIGLRQGRLNEKLFF; DNA: TGTGCCAGTAGTATAGGACTCCGACAGGGACGCCTGAATGAAAAACTGTTTTTT
D: TRBD1; size: NA; J: TRBJ2-2; V: TRBV29-1; CDR3: CSVVGAGTGEFAGELFF; DNA: TGCAGCGTTGTAGGTGCCGGGACAGGGGAATTCGCCGGGGAGCTGTTTTTT
D: TRBD1; size: NA; J: TRBJ1-2; V: TRBV14; CDR3: CASSQDQQGNGYTF; DNA: TGTGCCAGCAGCCAAGATCAACAGGGGAATGGCTACACCTTC
D: TRBD1; size: NA; J: TRBJ2-3; V: TRBV5-1; CDR3: CASSLGGTGATDTQYF; DNA: TGCGCCAGCAGCTTGGGGGGGACAGGAGCCACAGATACGCAGTATTTT
D: NA; size: NA; J: TRBJ1-4; V: TRBV5-1; CDR3: CASSLAPGGDEKLFF; DNA: TGCGCCAGCAGCTTGGCCCCGGGCGGGGATGAAAAACTGTTTTTT
D: TRBD1; size: NA; J: TRBJ1-1; V: TRBV7-2; CDR3: CASSRRGPHMNTEAFF; DNA: TGTGCCAGCAGCCGCAGGGGGCCTCATATGAACACTGAAGCTTTCTTT
D: TRBD2; size: NA; J: TRBJ2-3; V: TRBV4-3; CDR3: CASSPTSGRSTDTQYF; DNA: TGCGCCAGCAGCCCGACTAGCGGGCGGTCCACAGATACGCAGTATTTT
D: TRBD1; size: NA; J: TRBJ1-2; V: TRBV10-3; CDR3: CAISGTQGAVVGYTF; DNA: TGTGCCATCAGCGGGACACAGGGGGCGGTGGTTGGCTACACCTTC
D: NA; size: NA; J: TRBJ2-2; V: TRBV10-3; CDR3: CAISESTRGAIGVANTGELFF; DNA: TGTGCCATCAGTGAGTCGACTCGGGGGGCTATTGGCGTTGCGAACACCGGGGAGCTGTTTTTT
D: NA; size: NA; J: TRBJ2-7; V: TRBV5-6; CDR3: CASSLGAQTIYEQYF; DNA: TGTGCCAGCAGCTTGGGCGCCCAAACGATTTACGAGCAGTACTTC
D: TRBD2; size: NA; J: TRBJ2-3; V: TRBV5-6; CDR3: CASSELAGATDTQYF; DNA: TGTGCCAGCAGCGAACTAGCGGGGGCCACAGATACGCAGTATTTT
D: NA; size: NA; J: TRBJ2-3; V: TRBV2; CDR3: CASSASTDTQYF; DNA: TGTGCCAGCAGTGCTAGCACAGATACGCAGTATTTT
D: TRBD1; size: NA; J: TRBJ2-2; V: TRBV5-4; CDR3: CASSAGQGSPGELFF; DNA: TGTGCCAGCAGCGCGGGACAGGGAAGCCCCGGGGAGCTGTTTTTT
D: NA; size: NA; J: TRBJ2-2; V: TRBV9; CDR3: CASSRPRGSPTGELFF; DNA: TGTGCCAGCAGCCGTCCGCGGGGCTCCCCCACCGGGGAGCTGTTTTTT
D: TRBD1; size: NA; J: TRBJ2-7; V: TRBV5-6; CDR3: CASSLFGTGPYEQYF; DNA: TGTGCCAGCAGCTTGTTCGGGACAGGGCCCTACGAGCAGTACTTC
D: NA; size: NA; J: TRBJ1-1; V: TRBV5-1; CDR3: CASSLQGASNTEAFF; DNA: TGCGCCAGCAGCTTACAGGGTGCGTCGAACACTGAAGCTTTCTTT
D: NA; size: NA; J: TRBJ2-2; V: TRBV19; CDR3: CASSMESSKNTGELFF; DNA: TGTGCCAGTAGTATGGAGAGTAGTAAGAACACCGGGGAGCTGTTTTTT
D: NA; size: NA; J: TRBJ2-7; V: TRBV21-1; CDR3: CASSKVERQGYEQYF; DNA: TGTGCCAGCAGCAAAGTGGAGCGACAGGGGTACGAGCAGTACTTC
D: NA; size: NA; J: TRBJ1-2; V: TRBV24-1; CDR3: CATSDQDRSYGYTF; DNA: TGTGCCACCAGTGACCAGGACAGATCCTATGGCTACACCTTC
D: NA; size: NA; J: TRBJ1-1; V: TRBV7-2; CDR3: CASLLMDSINTEAFF; DNA: TGTGCCAGCCTCTTAATGGACAGTATTAACACTGAAGCTTTCTTT
D: TRBD1; size: NA; J: TRBJ2-7; V: TRBV11-2; CDR3: CASSLRQGVPYEQYF; DNA: TGTGCCAGCAGCTTACGACAGGGGGTCCCCTACGAGCAGTACTTC